The clone carrying this TCR beta chain was counted many times. What it recognizes is unknown. TCRdb redid the calling of the 5' RACE reads with MiXCR, one entry per CDR3 protein. The sample lists about 52,000 distinct CDR3 sequences, about 3.7% occurring once. This sample was taken from a study of neurological immune-mediated disorders. Whole-study findings and limits: Phylogenetically, 18 of 34 multiple sclerosis patients' repertoires fell into one related-CDR3 cluster, a possible signature. In HTLV-1-associated myelopathy, TCR clonal expansion was greatest, and in multiple sclerosis it was least, below healthy controls.

Germline CDR1 is SGHTA and CDR2 is FQGNSA. Trimming shortened V by 1 base and J by 7 bases, and 8 bases separated the two germline ends. This CDR3 has 13 residues. The chain couples TRBV7-2 to TRBJ1-5; D is undetermined. Specimen: PBMCs. The TCR was taken from a man aged 60 to 69 with multiple sclerosis. Here the CDR3 reads CASSLDEMQPQHF. CDR3 DNA: TGTGCCAGCAGCTTAGACGAGATGCAGCCCCAGCATTTT. The whole variable domain, remainder taken from reference TRBV7-2 and TRBJ1-5, is GAGVSQSPSNKVTEKGKDVELRCDPISGHTALYWYRQSLGQGLEFLIYFQGNSAPDKSGLPSDRFSAERTGGSVSTLTIQRTQQEDSAVYLCASSLDEMQPQHFGDGTRLSIL.